The 11 T cell receptor beta chains reported below all come from one sample, sequenced in a study of blood T cell repertoires in COVID-19. Measured with immunoSEQ multiplex PCR; TCRdb has only the in-frame clones, and not every one. Among 110,000 or so clones listed, 85% to 90% were seen once. The sequenced sample consisted of peripheral blood. Receptors were obtained from a man between 65 and 85 years old with active or convalescent COVID-19.

A single count supports this clone. The chain recombines TRBV18 with TRBJ2-2, with TRBD2 matching 11 bases. Germline CDR1 reads KGHSH; CDR2 reads LQKENI. The trim removed 3 bases at V and 3 bases at J, leaving 0 bases unmatched. This CDR3 is 15 amino acids long. The DNA for the CDR3 is TGTGCCAGCTCACCGGGACTAGCGGACACCGGGGAGCTGTTTTTT. Its protein product is CASSPGLADTGELFF.

This clone appeared a single time. The genes are TRBV6-5 and TRBJ1-1, with 9 bases identical to TRBD1. CDR3 length: 16 amino acids. The trim removed 0 bases at V and 5 bases at J, leaving 7 bases unmatched. Per germline, CDR1 MNHEY and CDR2 SVGAGI. The CDR3 is CASSYSKGTGRTEAFF. In nucleotides, the CDR3 is TGTGCCAGCAGTTACTCGAAGGGGACAGGGCGAACTGAAGCTTTCTTT.

This chain joins TRBV30 and TRBJ1-4; D gene ambiguous. Germline assignment: CDR1 GTSNPN and CDR2 SVGIG (reference sequence). The V and J ends lost 1 base and 2 bases respectively, with 11 bases between them. The CDR3 covers 15 residues. In DNA, the CDR3 is TGTGCCTGGAGTGCAAAGGGCGGGACTAATGAAAAACTGTTTTTT. Translating gives CAWSAKGGTNEKLFF.

The chain is built from TRBV28 and TRBJ2-1; D unclear. Trimming pared 4 bases from V and 5 bases from J, leaving 18 bases between. Germline assignment: CDR1 MDHEN and CDR2 SYDVKM. CDR3 length: 16 amino acids. CDR3 coding DNA: TGTGCCAGCAGTTCTCTGGAGTTTACCCTGGACAATGAGCAGTTCTTC. As protein: CASSSLEFTLDNEQFF.

This clone came up once. This chain links TRBV12-3 or TRBV12-4 with TRBJ1-5; D is undetermined. There are 13 residues in the CDR3. The V gene lost 2 bases and the J gene lost 4 bases, with 6 bases spanning the gap. CDR3 region: CASSLRENQPQHF. CDR3 bases: TGTGCCAGCAGTTTAAGGGAGAATCAGCCCCAGCATTTT.

The chain joins TRBV27 to TRBJ1-5; 8 nucleotides agree with TRBD1. CDR1 and CDR2 (germline): MNHEY, SMNVEV (reference sequence). Unmatched junction bases numbered 9, after V lost 6 bases and J lost 2 bases. CDR3 length equals 16 residues. The CDR3 loop reads CASSPSPTGGNQPQHF. The CDR3 bases are TGTGCCAGCAGCCCGTCCCCGACAGGGGGCAATCAGCCCCAGCATTTT.

V usage is TRBV5-1 and J usage is TRBJ2-7, with D perhaps TRBD2 (6 bases). The ends were cut back, 4 bases at V and 6 bases at J, with 20 bases in the middle. Germline lookup yields CDR1 SGHRS and CDR2 YFSETQ. The CDR3 length is 15 residues. DNA of the CDR3: TGCGCCAGCAGCCAACCGGGACTGAGTAGCTTCGAGCAGTACTTC. Translation: CASSQPGLSSFEQYF.

This rearrangement joins TRBV7-9 to TRBJ2-1; tentatively, D is TRBD1 (6 bases). The germline V gene has CDR1 SEHNR and CDR2 FQNEAQ (reference sequence). V gave up 5 bases and J gave up 0 bases, with 14 bases separating them. The CDR3 is 16 residues long. Written as DNA, the CDR3 is TGTGCCAGCAGCACCGGGACACCGAGCTCCTACAATGAGCAGTTCTTC. Residues: CASSTGTPSSYNEQFF.

This chain uses TRBV5-5 with TRBJ2-1; TRBD1 aligns across 7 bases. The germline V gene has CDR1 SGHKS and CDR2 YYEKEE (reference sequence). The CDR3 covers 14 residues. The V gene end was trimmed by 1 base and the J gene end by 8 bases; junction bases not matched to a gene: 6. Written as DNA, the CDR3 is TGTGCCAGCAGCTTGCGAACAGGGGTGGATGAGCAGTTCTTC. Its translation: CASSLRTGVDEQFF.

The V call is TRBV5-1, the J call TRBJ2-7; TRBD2 agrees at 9 bases. The CDR3 runs to 16 residues. Germline loops: CDR1 SGHRS, CDR2 YFSETQ. With V trimmed by 0 bases and J by 2 bases, 6 bases remained unmatched. CDR3 coding DNA: TGCGCCAGCAGCTTGGAGCTGCGGGAGGGCCCCTACGAGCAGTACTTC. Translation gives CASSLELREGPYEQYF.

This chain links TRBV7-6 with TRBJ1-2, with D tentatively TRBD1 (5 bases). This CDR3 spans 12 amino acids. The V gene's germline CDR1 is SGHVS and CDR2 FNYEAQ. Trimming cost V 4 bases and J 5 bases, with 8 bases left between them. The DNA for the CDR3 is TGTGCCAGCAGCTCGGGGGAGTATGGCTACACCTTC. Its protein product is CASSSGEYGYTF.